The present T cell receptor beta chain was sequenced within a study of blood T cell repertoires in COVID-19. Method: immunoSEQ multiplex PCR; TCRdb's copy keeps in-frame clones and lacks some. Altogether about 110,000 clones are present, approximately 80% being singletons, with the ten largest covering 7% to 9%. Trimming removed 7 bases from V and 0 bases from J; junction bases left unmatched: 10. This CDR3 spans 17 amino acids. CDR1 MDHEN and CDR2 SYDVKM come from the germline V gene. The gene calls are TRBV28 and TRBJ2-1; 9 positions match TRBD2. This TCR was sampled from a woman of 80 years or more with active or convalescent COVID-19. The material sequenced was peripheral blood. CDR3 protein: CASIQLGTSPSYNEQFF. CDR3 in DNA: TGTGCCAGCATCCAACTGGGGACTAGCCCCTCCTACAATGAGCAGTTCTTC.